The TCR beta chain under discussion was sequenced for a study of post-analysis software for immune sequencing data. As for the study in general: The disease courses spanned relapsing-remitting, secondary progressive and progressive-relapsing forms of multiple sclerosis. Study-level results: The five TRBV segments detected at higher frequency in patients than in controls included TRBV5-6, TRBV5-1 and TRBV20-1. Versus controls, multiple sclerosis patients showed significantly lower diversity (normalized Chao1).

Remarks on this clonotype: What it binds is not known.

Every TCR beta cDNA library bore unique molecular identifiers. The authors obtained 500,000 or so cDNA molecules from around 1 to 9.1 million T cells. TCRdb used MiXCR to reprocess the PCR reads, holding one entry per CDR3 protein. The sample lists approximately 660,000 distinct CDR3 sequences, roughly three fifths occurring once. The CDR3 length is 15 residues. V lost 3 bases to trimming and J lost 5 bases; unmatched junction nucleotides: 5. The J gene is TRBJ2-1, the V gene TRBV12-3 or TRBV12-4; 9 bases align to TRBD2. This clonotype was obtained from a girl between 2 and 10 years old with multiple sclerosis. Sequencing was carried out using blood. CDR3 DNA sequence: TGTGCCAGCAGTTTTTCTAGCGGGGTCAACAATGAGCAGTTCTTC. Protein sequence: CASSFSSGVNNEQFF.